This T cell receptor beta chain came from a study of blood T cell repertoires in COVID-19. Repertoires were generated with immunoSEQ multiplex PCR, while TCRdb's copy carries only in-frame clones and drops some. The sample shows some 130,000 clones, around 88% of them seen only once. The CDR3 has 15 residues. The germline V gene encodes CDR1 SGHAT and CDR2 FQDESV (reference sequence). Unmatched junction bases numbered 6, after V lost 6 bases and J lost 6 bases. The clonotype originates from a woman between 50 and 59 years old who had recovered from COVID-19. The V and J genes are TRBV11-1 and TRBJ2-2; 11 bases map to TRBD1. The sample taken for sequencing was peripheral blood. The CDR3 sequence is CASRRTGGASGELFF. CDR3 nucleotide sequence: TGTGCCAGCAGACGGACAGGGGGCGCATCCGGGGAGCTGTTTTTT.